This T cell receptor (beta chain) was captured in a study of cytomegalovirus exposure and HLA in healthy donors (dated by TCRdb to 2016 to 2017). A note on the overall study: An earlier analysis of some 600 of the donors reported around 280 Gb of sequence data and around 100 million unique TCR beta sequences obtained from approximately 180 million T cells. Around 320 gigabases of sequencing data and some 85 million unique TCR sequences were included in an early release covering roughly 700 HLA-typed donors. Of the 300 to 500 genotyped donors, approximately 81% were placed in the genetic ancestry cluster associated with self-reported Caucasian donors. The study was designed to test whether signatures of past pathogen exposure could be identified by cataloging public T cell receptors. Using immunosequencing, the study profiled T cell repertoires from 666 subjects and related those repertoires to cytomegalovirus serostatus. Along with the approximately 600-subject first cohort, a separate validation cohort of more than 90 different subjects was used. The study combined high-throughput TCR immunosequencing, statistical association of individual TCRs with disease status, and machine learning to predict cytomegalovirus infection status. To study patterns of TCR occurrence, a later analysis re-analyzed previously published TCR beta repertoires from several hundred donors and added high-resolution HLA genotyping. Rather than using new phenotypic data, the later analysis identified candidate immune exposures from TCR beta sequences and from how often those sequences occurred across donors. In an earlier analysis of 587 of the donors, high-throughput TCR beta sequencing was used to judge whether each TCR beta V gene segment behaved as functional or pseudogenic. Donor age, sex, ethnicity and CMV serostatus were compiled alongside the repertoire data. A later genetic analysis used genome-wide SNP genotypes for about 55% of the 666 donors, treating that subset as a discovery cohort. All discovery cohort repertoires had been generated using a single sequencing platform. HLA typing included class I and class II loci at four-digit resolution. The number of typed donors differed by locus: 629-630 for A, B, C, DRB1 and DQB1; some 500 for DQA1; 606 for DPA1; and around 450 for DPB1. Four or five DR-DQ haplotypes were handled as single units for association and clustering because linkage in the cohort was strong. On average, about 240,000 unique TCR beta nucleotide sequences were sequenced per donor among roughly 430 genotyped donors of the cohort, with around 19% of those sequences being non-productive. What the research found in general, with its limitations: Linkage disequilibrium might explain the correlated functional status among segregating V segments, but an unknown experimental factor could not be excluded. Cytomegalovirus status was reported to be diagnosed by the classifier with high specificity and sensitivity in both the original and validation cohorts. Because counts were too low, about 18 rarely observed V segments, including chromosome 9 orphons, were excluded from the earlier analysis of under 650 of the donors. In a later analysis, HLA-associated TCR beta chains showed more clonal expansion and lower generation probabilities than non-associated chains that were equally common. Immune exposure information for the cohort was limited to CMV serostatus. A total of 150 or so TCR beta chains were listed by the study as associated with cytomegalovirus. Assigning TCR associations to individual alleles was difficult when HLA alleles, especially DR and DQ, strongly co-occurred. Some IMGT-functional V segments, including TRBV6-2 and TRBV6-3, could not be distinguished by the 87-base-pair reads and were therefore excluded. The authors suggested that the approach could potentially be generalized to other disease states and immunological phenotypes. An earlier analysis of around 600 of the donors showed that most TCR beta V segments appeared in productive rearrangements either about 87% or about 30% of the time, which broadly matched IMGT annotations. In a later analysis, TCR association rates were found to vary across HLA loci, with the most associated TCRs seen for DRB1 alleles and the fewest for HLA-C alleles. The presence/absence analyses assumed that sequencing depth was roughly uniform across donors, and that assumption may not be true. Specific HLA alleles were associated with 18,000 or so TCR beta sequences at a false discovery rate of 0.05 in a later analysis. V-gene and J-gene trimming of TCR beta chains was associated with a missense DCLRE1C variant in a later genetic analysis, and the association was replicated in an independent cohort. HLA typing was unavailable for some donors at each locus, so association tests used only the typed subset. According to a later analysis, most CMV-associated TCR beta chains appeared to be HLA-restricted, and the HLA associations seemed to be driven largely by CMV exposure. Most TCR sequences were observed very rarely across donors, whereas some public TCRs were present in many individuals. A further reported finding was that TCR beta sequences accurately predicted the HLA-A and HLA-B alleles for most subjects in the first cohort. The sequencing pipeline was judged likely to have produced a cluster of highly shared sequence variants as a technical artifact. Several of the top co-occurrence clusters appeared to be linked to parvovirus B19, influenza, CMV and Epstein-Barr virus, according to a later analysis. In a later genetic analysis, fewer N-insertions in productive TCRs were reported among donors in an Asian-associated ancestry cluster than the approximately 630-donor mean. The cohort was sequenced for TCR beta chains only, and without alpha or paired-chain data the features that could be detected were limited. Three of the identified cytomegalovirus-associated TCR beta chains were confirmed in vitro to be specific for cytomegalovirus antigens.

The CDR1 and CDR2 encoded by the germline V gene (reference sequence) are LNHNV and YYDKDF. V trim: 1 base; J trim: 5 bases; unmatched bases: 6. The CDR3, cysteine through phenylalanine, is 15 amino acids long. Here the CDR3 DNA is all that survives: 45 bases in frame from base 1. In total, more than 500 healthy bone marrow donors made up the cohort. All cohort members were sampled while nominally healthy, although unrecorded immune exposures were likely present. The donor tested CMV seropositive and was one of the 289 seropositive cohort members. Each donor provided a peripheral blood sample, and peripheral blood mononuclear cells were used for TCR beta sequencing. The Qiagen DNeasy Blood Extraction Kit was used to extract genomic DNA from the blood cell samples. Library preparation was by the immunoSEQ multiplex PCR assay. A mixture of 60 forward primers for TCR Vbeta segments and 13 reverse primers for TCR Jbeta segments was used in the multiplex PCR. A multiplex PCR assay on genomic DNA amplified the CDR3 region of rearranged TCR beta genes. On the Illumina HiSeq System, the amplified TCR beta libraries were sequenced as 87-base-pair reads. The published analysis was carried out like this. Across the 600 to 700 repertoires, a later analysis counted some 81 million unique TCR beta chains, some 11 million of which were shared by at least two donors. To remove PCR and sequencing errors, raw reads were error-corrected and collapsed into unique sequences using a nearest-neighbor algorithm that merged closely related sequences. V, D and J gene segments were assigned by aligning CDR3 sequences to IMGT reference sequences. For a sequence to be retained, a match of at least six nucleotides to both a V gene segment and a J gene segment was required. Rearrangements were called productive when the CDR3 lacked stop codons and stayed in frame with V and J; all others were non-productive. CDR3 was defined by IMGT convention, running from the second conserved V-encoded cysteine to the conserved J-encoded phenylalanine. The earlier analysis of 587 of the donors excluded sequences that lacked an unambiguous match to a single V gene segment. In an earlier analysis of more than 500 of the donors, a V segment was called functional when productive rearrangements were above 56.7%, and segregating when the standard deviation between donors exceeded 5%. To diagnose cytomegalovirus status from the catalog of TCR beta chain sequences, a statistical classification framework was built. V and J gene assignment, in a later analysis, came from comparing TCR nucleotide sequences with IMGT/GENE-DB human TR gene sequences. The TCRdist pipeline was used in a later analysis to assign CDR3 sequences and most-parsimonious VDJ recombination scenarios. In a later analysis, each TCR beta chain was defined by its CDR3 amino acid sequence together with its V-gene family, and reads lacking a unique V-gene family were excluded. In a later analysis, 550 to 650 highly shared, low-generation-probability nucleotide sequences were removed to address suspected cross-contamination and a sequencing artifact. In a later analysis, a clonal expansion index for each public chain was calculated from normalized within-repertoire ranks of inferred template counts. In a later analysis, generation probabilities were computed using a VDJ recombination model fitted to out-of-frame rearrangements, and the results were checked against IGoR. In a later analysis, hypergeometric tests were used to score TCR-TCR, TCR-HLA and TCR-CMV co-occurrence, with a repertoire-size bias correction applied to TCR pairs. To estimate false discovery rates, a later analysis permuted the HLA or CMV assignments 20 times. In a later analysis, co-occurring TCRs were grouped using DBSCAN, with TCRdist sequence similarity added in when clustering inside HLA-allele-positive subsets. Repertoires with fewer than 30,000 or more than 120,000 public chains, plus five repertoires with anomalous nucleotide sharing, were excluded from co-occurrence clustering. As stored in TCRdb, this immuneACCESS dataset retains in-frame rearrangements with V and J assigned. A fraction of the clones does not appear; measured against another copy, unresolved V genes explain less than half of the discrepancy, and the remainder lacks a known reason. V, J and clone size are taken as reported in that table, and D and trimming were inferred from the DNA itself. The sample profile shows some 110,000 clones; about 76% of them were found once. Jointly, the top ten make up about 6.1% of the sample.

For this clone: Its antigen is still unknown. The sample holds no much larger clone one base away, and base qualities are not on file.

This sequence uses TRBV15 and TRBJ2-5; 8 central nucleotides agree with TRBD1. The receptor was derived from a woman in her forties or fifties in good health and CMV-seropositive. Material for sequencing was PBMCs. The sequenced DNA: TGTGCCACCAGCAGAGCGCAGGGGGCGAGGGAGACCCAGTACTTC. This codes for CATSRAQGARETQYF.